This record covers a single T cell receptor (beta chain). Its antigen remains unknown. Repertoires were generated with immunoSEQ multiplex PCR, while TCRdb's copy carries only in-frame clones and drops some. The sample includes some 49,000 clones, about 90% seen only once; the top ten take about 1.1%. The entry originates in a study of T cell responses to AZD1222 COVID-19 vaccine. General study findings and limits: Sampling captured repertoires only after the peak T cell response. Spike-specific TCR breadth rose after two AZD1222 doses, and depth rose as well. Clonal diversity was possibly underestimated, and white British individuals and females predominated among donors.

V lost 1 base to trimming and J lost 8 bases, with 16 bases between them. Germline CDR1 is LGHDT and CDR2 is YNNKEL (reference sequence). This CDR3 is built from 15 residues. Researchers grouped second doses given at about 4 or about 12 weeks into one pool. The source material was peripheral blood, sampled 28 days after the second AZD1222 dose. The TCR was taken from an adult who received the AZD1222 COVID-19 vaccine. The chain has TRBV3-1 (or the pseudogene TRBV3-2) and TRBJ2-3, with D perhaps TRBD2 (5 bases). The CDR3 region has the DNA TGTGCCAGCAGCCAAGGGGGAGAGAGTCTACGTACGCAGTATTTT. Its translation is CASSQGGESLRTQYF.